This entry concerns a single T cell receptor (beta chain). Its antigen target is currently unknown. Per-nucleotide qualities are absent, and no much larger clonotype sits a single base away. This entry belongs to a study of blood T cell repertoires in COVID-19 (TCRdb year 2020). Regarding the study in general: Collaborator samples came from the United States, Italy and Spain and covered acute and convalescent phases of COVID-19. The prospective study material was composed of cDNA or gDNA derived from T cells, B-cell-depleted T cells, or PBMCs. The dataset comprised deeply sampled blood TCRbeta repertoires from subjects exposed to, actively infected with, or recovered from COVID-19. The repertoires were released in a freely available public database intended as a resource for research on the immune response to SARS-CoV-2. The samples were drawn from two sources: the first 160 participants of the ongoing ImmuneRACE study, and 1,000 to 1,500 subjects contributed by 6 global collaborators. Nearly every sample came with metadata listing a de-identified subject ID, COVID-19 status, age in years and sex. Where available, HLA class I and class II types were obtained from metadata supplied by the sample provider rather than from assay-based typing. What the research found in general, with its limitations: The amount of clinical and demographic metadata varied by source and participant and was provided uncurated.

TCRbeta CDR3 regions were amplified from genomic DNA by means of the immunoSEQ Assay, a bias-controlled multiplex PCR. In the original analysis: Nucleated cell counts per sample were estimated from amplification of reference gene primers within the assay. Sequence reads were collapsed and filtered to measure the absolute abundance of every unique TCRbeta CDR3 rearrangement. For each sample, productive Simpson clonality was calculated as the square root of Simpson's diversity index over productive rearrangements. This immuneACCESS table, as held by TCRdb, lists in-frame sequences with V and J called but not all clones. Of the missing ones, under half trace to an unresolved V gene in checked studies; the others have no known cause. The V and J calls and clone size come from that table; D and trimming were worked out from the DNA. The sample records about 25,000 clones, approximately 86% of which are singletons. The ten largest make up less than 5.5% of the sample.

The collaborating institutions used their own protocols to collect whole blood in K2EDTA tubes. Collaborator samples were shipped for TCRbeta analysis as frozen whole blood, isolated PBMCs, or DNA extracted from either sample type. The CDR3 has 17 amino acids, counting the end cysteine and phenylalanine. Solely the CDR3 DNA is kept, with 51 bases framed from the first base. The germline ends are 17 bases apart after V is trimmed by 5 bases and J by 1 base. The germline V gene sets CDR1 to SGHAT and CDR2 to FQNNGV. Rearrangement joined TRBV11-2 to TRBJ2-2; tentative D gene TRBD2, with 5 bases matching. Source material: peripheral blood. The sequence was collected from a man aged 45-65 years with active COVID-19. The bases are TGTGCCAGCAGCATTAGCCTCCGACGGGAGAACACCGGGGAGCTGTTTTTT. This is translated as CASSISLRRENTGELFF.